The rows below give T cell receptor beta chains drawn from one sample of a study of OX40 agonist ivuxolimab in advanced cancers. TCRdb's table, derived via immunoSEQ multiplex PCR, lists solely in-frame clones and lacks some. The sample lists tens of thousands of clones; 94% were seen once. Source: CD4+ or CD8+ T cells sorted from blood, taken in a trial of the OX40 agonist ivuxolimab. These receptors all stem from an adult with an advanced solid tumor such as melanoma, head and neck, liver or kidney cancer. Each CDR3 is given with its conserved first and last residue. A D gene is named only where the DNA matches it firmly. Expanded clones get a size class; other rows say once, few or many, or leave the size out.

cdr3_nt,cdr3_aa,j_call,v_call,d_call,cdr3_length,clone_size
TGCGCCAGCGTACATCCTAACAGTGGTTGGAAGACCCAGTACTTC,CASVHPNSGWKTQYF,TRBJ2-5,TRBV23-1,.,15,once
TGTGCCAGCACCAACGACCGAAGCTCCTACAATGAGCAGTTCTTC,CASTNDRSSYNEQFF,TRBJ2-1,TRBV27,.,15,.
TGTGCCAGCAGCTTGGCACCTTATGGGACAGAGAACACTGAAGCTTTCTTT,CASSLAPYGTENTEAFF,TRBJ1-1,TRBV5-4,TRBD1,17,.
TGTGCTAGTGACGTTCGAGGTGAAGCTTTCTTT,CASDVRGEAFF,TRBJ1-1,TRBV12-5,.,11,.
TGTGCCAGCAGCTTAGTAGCAAACGAGCAGTACTTC,CASSLVANEQYF,TRBJ2-7,TRBV7-9,.,12,.
TGTGCCAGCAGCTCCGACTACGAGCAGTACTTC,CASSSDYEQYF,TRBJ2-7,TRBV7-6,.,11,.
TGTGCCAGCAGTTTATCAGGGGGCAGGGTCGAGCAGTACTTC,CASSLSGGRVEQYF,TRBJ2-7,TRBV27,TRBD1,14,.
TGTGCCAGTAGTATACCCCCCCGGACAGGGTCGTCCTACGAGCAGTACTTC,CASSIPPRTGSSYEQYF,TRBJ2-7,TRBV19,TRBD1,17,.
TGCGCCAGCAGCCAAGAGGGGGTTCGCGAGACCCAGTACTTC,CASSQEGVRETQYF,TRBJ2-5,TRBV4-3,.,14,.
TGCGCCAGCAGCCAAGATAGGGACCGCTACAATGAGCAGTTCTTC,CASSQDRDRYNEQFF,TRBJ2-1,TRBV4-3,.,15,.
TGTGCCAGCAGTTTGGGGGAAAATCAGCCCCAGCATTTT,CASSLGENQPQHF,TRBJ1-5,TRBV28,.,13,.
TGCGCCAGCAGCTTGGTCCGGACTAGCGGGGGGGCCGGGGACACAGATACGCAGTATTTT,CASSLVRTSGGAGDTDTQYF,TRBJ2-3,TRBV5-1,TRBD2,20,once
TGTGCCAGCAGCGCTCCTTTGGGGATCTACGAGCAGTACTTC,CASSAPLGIYEQYF,TRBJ2-7,TRBV7-9,.,14,.
TGCGCCAGCAGCCAACCTAGCAGCTCCTACGAGCAGTACTTC,CASSQPSSSYEQYF,TRBJ2-7,TRBV4-1,.,14,.
TGTGCCACCAGCGGCTTCTTGGGAGATACGCAGTATTTT,CATSGFLGDTQYF,TRBJ2-3,TRBV15,.,13,.
TGTGCCAGCAGTTACCCCCGGGCAGATACGCAGTATTTT,CASSYPRADTQYF,TRBJ2-3,TRBV6-5,.,13,.
TGCGCCAGCAGCTTAACTAATGAGCAGTTCTTC,CASSLTNEQFF,TRBJ2-1,TRBV5-1,.,11,.
TGTGCCAGTAGTCTGTGGGACGACGAATATGAAGCTTTCTTT,CASSLWDDEYEAFF,TRBJ1-1,TRBV19,.,14,.
TGTGCCAGTAGCGAGTTGACCGGGACTAGCAACACAGATACGCAGTATTTT,CASSELTGTSNTDTQYF,TRBJ2-3,TRBV19,TRBD2,17,.
TGTGCCAGCAACTTCCGGGACAGGGACACAGATACGCAGTATTTT,CASNFRDRDTDTQYF,TRBJ2-3,TRBV28,TRBD1,15,.
TGCGCCAGCAGCCGGGTGGGGGGCCTGTCTTCACCCCTCCACTTT,CASSRVGGLSSPLHF,TRBJ1-6,TRBV4-1,.,15,few
TGTGCCAGCAGCTCGCGCTATCAGCCCCAGCATTTT,CASSSRYQPQHF,TRBJ1-5,TRBV5-6,.,12,.
TGCGCCAGCAGCCAAGTCCAGGGGAGCTCCTACGAGCAGTACTTC,CASSQVQGSSYEQYF,TRBJ2-7,TRBV4-1,.,15,.
TGTGCCAGCAGCTGGGACTATGGCTACACCTTC,CASSWDYGYTF,TRBJ1-2,TRBV7-9,.,11,.
TGTGCCAGCAGTTTATGGGTCTCTGGGGCCAACGTCCTGACTTTC,CASSLWVSGANVLTF,TRBJ2-6,TRBV28,.,15,.
TGCGCCAGCAGCTTGGGGGGAAATGGCTACACCTTC,CASSLGGNGYTF,TRBJ1-2,TRBV5-1,.,12,.
TGTGCCAGCAAACTCCAGGGTTGGACTGAAGCTTTCTTT,CASKLQGWTEAFF,TRBJ1-1,TRBV27,.,13,.
TGTGCCAGCGGCTTAAGCGGGAGCTCCTACAATGAGCAGTTCTTC,CASGLSGSSYNEQFF,TRBJ2-1,TRBV7-2,TRBD2,15,.
TGTGCCAGCAGTTTCGAGGACACAAGGACTGAAGCTTTCTTT,CASSFEDTRTEAFF,TRBJ1-1,TRBV6-5,.,14,.
TGCGCCAGCAGCCAAGATATCTGGGAGTTTAACGCGAACACCGGGGAGCTGTTTTTT,CASSQDIWEFNANTGELFF,TRBJ2-2,TRBV4-1,.,19,.
TGTGCCAGCAGCTTAGGGGGACTAGCGGCAGATACGCAGTATTTT,CASSLGGLAADTQYF,TRBJ2-3,TRBV7-9,TRBD2,15,.
TGTGCCAGCAGTTACTCGTTAGGGTTACCCTACAATGAGCAGTTCTTC,CASSYSLGLPYNEQFF,TRBJ2-1,TRBV6-5,.,16,.
TGTGCCAGTAGTATAGGTGGAGGAGGCCCCCATCAGCCCCAGCATTTT,CASSIGGGGPHQPQHF,TRBJ1-5,TRBV19,.,16,.
TGCAGCGTTGAGTCGGGGGATGGGTCCTACGAGCAGTACTTC,CSVESGDGSYEQYF,TRBJ2-7,TRBV29-1,.,14,.
TGTGCCAGTACCTTCAGGGCTGCCGGGACCTACGAGCAGTACTTC,CASTFRAAGTYEQYF,TRBJ2-7,TRBV19,.,15,.
TGTGCCAGCAGCTTAAGACAGGGGGGAGATACGCAGTATTTT,CASSLRQGGDTQYF,TRBJ2-3,TRBV5-5,TRBD1,14,.
TGCGCCAGCAGCCAAGAGTTGGGAATCGAGCAGTACTTC,CASSQELGIEQYF,TRBJ2-7,TRBV4-1,.,13,few
TGTGCCAGCAGGGAGGTGGGTAACTACGAGCAGTACTTC,CASREVGNYEQYF,TRBJ2-7,TRBV2,.,13,.
TGCGCCAGCAGCCCCTCGGACAGGGACCTCTCCTACGAGCAGTACTTC,CASSPSDRDLSYEQYF,TRBJ2-7,TRBV4-3,TRBD1,16,.
TGTGCCAGCAGCTTGGGGACAGGGGCCTACGAGCAGTACTTC,CASSLGTGAYEQYF,TRBJ2-7,TRBV5-6,TRBD1,14,.
TGTGCCAGCAGCGTAGAGACTAGCGCTCAAGAGACCCAGTACTTC,CASSVETSAQETQYF,TRBJ2-5,TRBV9,TRBD2,15,.
TGTGCCAGCAGCCTCGGGACAGGGGCAGCTAACTATGGCTACACCTTC,CASSLGTGAANYGYTF,TRBJ1-2,TRBV4-2,TRBD1,16,.
TGTGCCAGCAGCATATGGACAGGGGTCACAGATACGCAGTATTTT,CASSIWTGVTDTQYF,TRBJ2-3,TRBV11-3,TRBD1,15,.
TGTGCCAGCAGTCTAGACAGGGTTCATGGGGAAAAACTGTTTTTT,CASSLDRVHGEKLFF,TRBJ1-4,TRBV28,TRBD1,15,.
TGTGCCAGCAGTGGAGTAGCGGGGACAGGACCAAGGAAGCGGGAGCCGCAAGAGACCCAGTACTTC,CASSGVAGTGPRKREPQETQYF,TRBJ2-5,TRBV2,.,22,.
TGCGCCAGCAGCCAGTCCGGGACAGGGGGTGGGGGTGGCTACACCTTC,CASSQSGTGGGGGYTF,TRBJ1-2,TRBV4-1,TRBD1,16,.
TGTGCCAGCAGCAGCGACAGTAACTATGGCTACACCTTC,CASSSDSNYGYTF,TRBJ1-2,TRBV5-6,.,13,.
TGTGCCAGCAGCTTAACCCCGCCTAGCGCCGGGGAGCTGTTTTTT,CASSLTPPSAGELFF,TRBJ2-2,TRBV13,.,15,.
TGCGCCAGCAGCCACGACAGGGACAGTTCCTACGAGCAGTACTTC,CASSHDRDSSYEQYF,TRBJ2-7,TRBV4-1,TRBD1,15,.
TGTGCCAGCAGTTTTGAACAGGGATCTATCGAGACCCAGTACTTC,CASSFEQGSIETQYF,TRBJ2-5,TRBV28,.,15,.
TGTGCCAGCAGCTTCGGGGGCGCCTACAATGAGCAGTTCTTC,CASSFGGAYNEQFF,TRBJ2-1,TRBV7-9,.,14,.
TGTGCCGCAAGGAGAACAGGGCCTAACTATGGCTACACCTTC,CAARRTGPNYGYTF,TRBJ1-2,TRBV6-5,.,14,.
TGTGCCAGCAGTATGGGGGCGCAGGTTGGCAATCAGCCCCAGCATTTT,CASSMGAQVGNQPQHF,TRBJ1-5,TRBV2,.,16,once
TGTGCCAGTAGTATTCAATACCGGTGGGTGACAGGGGAAGGCACTGAAGCTTTCTTT,CASSIQYRWVTGEGTEAFF,TRBJ1-1,TRBV19,TRBD1,19,.
TGTGCCAGTAGTATCGGGGCGCCGGTCTACGAGCAGTACTTC,CASSIGAPVYEQYF,TRBJ2-7,TRBV19,.,14,.
TGTGCCAGCAGCCGCGGGGGCACCTACGAGCAGTACTTC,CASSRGGTYEQYF,TRBJ2-7,TRBV27,.,13,.
TGTGCCAGCAGTTCGTCTACACTCTCCTACAATGAGCAGTTCTTC,CASSSSTLSYNEQFF,TRBJ2-1,TRBV18,.,15,.
TGTGCCAGCAGCTTTGCCACCGGGACTAGCGGTAGCACAGATACGCAGTATTTT,CASSFATGTSGSTDTQYF,TRBJ2-3,TRBV7-2,TRBD2,18,once
TGTGCCAGCGGAGCGGGAGCCTACGAGCAGTACTTC,CASGAGAYEQYF,TRBJ2-7,TRBV27,TRBD2,12,.